This T cell receptor beta chain came from a study of cytomegalovirus exposure and HLA in healthy donors. This clone was observed a single time. Vbeta (60) and Jbeta (13) primers were used in the PCR. Assay used: immunoSEQ multiplex PCR; TCRdb lists only in-frame clones, some missing. The repertoire holds 200,000 to 250,000 clones, with less than 85% as singletons. Looked up from germline, CDR1 is LNHNV and CDR2 is YYDKDF (reference sequence). V lost 4 bases to trimming and J lost 1 base; unmatched junction nucleotides: 7. The CDR3 runs to 17 residues. J is TRBJ2-3 and V is TRBV15, with 11 positions matching TRBD2. The material sequenced was PBMCs. This sequence was found in a man between 18 and 29 years old in good health and CMV-seronegative. CDR3 DNA sequence: TGTGCCACCAGCACTACTCTAGCGGGAGGTGGCACAGATACGCAGTATTTT. This translates into CATSTTLAGGGTDTQYF.